A single sample is the source of the 29 T cell receptor beta chains below, sequenced in a study of Tregs in tolerant kidney transplant recipients. Libraries were prepared by immunoSEQ multiplex PCR; TCRdb keeps only in-frame clonotypes and omits some of them. There are under 300,000 clones in the sample; more than 65% occur only once, and over 0.5% lies in the top ten. The sample comprised CD4+ T cells from blood. Receptors originate from a human donor in good health.

The V call is TRBV15, the J call TRBJ2-1; 13 bases are a match to TRBD2. J lost 6 bases, V lost 2 bases, and 4 bases had no gene match. The CDR3 is 16 residues long. Germline V gene sequence: CDR1 LNHNV, CDR2 YYDKDF (reference sequence). The CDR3 DNA sequence: TGTGCCACCAGCAGATCCGGACTAGCGGGGGTCAATGAGCAGTTCTTC. This encodes CATSRSGLAGVNEQFF.

The rearrangement uses TRBV13 and TRBJ2-6, with 11 bases lining up with TRBD1. The J segment lost 1 base and the V segment lost 7 bases, leaving 3 bases of the junction unmatched. This CDR3 has 16 amino acids. CDR1 is PRHDT, CDR2 FYEKMQ, per germline (reference sequence). The CDR3 region is CASKGQGDSGANVLTF. CDR3 nucleotide sequence: TGTGCCAGCAAGGGACAGGGGGATTCTGGGGCCAACGTCCTGACTTTC.

The chain couples TRBV14 to TRBJ1-4; no firm D call. Germline V gene sequence: CDR1 SGHDN, CDR2 FVKESK. The CDR3 is 15 amino acids. V lost 1 base and J lost 0, with 6 bases in between. The CDR3 region has the DNA TGTGCCAGCAGCCAAGGCGGCACAACTAATGAAAAACTGTTTTTT. This codes for CASSQGGTTNEKLFF.

The gene calls are TRBV5-1 and TRBJ2-5; 10 positions match TRBD1. Per the germline V gene, CDR1 is SGHRS and CDR2 is YFSETQ. The CDR3 is made up of 15 amino acids. V shed 3 bases and J 5 bases; nucleotides not matched to a gene: 7. For the CDR3, the DNA is TGCGCCAGCAGCTGGGGGACAGGGGTTGGGGAGACCCAGTACTTC. It specifies CASSWGTGVGETQYF.

This clone was counted only a few times. V gene TRBV4-2 combines with J gene TRBJ2-7; D is unresolved. The germline V and J ends were trimmed by 2 bases and 3 bases, with 5 bases remaining between them. Germline-derived CDR1 and CDR2 are LGHNA and YNFKEQ. The CDR3 is 12 residues long. In nucleotides, the CDR3 is TGTGCCAGCAGCCAAAACAGCTACGAGCAGTACTTC. Translated, it gives CASSQNSYEQYF.

The V and J genes are TRBV6-6 and TRBJ1-4, with TRBD1 matching 9 bases. The CDR3 has 14 amino acids. Trimming cost V 2 bases and J 5 bases; bases outside gene matches: 0. From germline, CDR1 is MNHNY and CDR2 SVGAGI (reference sequence). The DNA of the CDR3 is TGTGCCAGCAGTTACGGGACAGGGAATGAAAAACTGTTTTTT. As protein: CASSYGTGNEKLFF.

The chain combines TRBV4-1 with TRBJ1-2; 7 nucleotides agree with TRBD1. There are 15 residues in the CDR3. J gave up 2 bases and V 1 base, and 4 bases lay outside the gene matches. Germline assignment: CDR1 MGHRA and CDR2 YSYEKL. In DNA form, the CDR3 reads TGCGCCAGCAGCCAAGCCCCGACAGGGAACTATGGCTACACCTTC. This translates into CASSQAPTGNYGYTF.

About this clone itself: Additional DNA sequences in this sample encode the identical CDR3. The chain recombines TRBV20-1 with TRBJ2-3; no clear D gene. The CDR3 has 10 residues. CDR1 is DFQATT, CDR2 SNEGSKA, per germline (reference sequence). V gave up 6 bases and J gave up 4 bases, with 5 bases separating them. For the CDR3, the DNA is TGCAGTGCGCCGGCAGATACGCAGTATTTT. It codes for CSAPADTQYF.

This clone has only a few counts. The chain combines TRBV5-1 with TRBJ1-1; D gene ambiguous. Germline CDR1 is SGHRS and CDR2 is YFSETQ. With 0 bases removed from V and 1 base from J, the gap between germline ends came to 13 bases. This CDR3 is 16 amino acids long. For the CDR3, the DNA is TGCGCCAGCAGCTTGGCCTTACCCATCGGGAACACTGAAGCTTTCTTT. This gives the protein CASSLALPIGNTEAFF.

CDR3 sequence: CASREHYRGLFYGYTF. The CDR3 bases are TGTGCCAGCAGAGAACATTACAGGGGGCTCTTCTATGGCTACACCTTC. The V call is TRBV27, the J call TRBJ1-2; 9 bases align to TRBD1. Germline loops: CDR1 MNHEY, CDR2 SMNVEV (reference sequence). Trimming took 6 bases from V and 4 from J; bases not matched to a gene: 12. The CDR3 totals 16 residues.

In its sample, this clone was seen once. The chain recombines TRBV18 with TRBJ2-3, with 7 bases lining up with TRBD2. This CDR3 comprises 15 residues. With 3 bases clipped from V and 1 base from J, the junction kept 4 bases outside the gene matches. CDR1 is KGHSH and CDR2 is LQKENI in the germline V gene. DNA of the CDR3: TGTGCCAGCTCACCGAAGGGGAGGGGCACAGATACGCAGTATTTT. As protein: CASSPKGRGTDTQYF. The full variable domain, in which reference TRBV18 and TRBJ2-3 provide the parts outside the CDR3, is NAGVMQNPRHLVRRRGQEARLRCSPMKGHSHVYWYRQLPEEGLKFMVYLQKENIIDESGMPKERFSAEFPKEGPSILRIQQVVRGDSAAYFCASSPKGRGTDTQYFGPGTRLTVL.

The V call is TRBV19, the J call TRBJ1-4; D is undetermined. Between the trimmed V and J ends, which lost 5 bases and 8 bases, there was a span of 12 bases. CDR1 is LNHDA and CDR2 is SQIVND in the germline V gene (reference sequence). This CDR3 is built from 13 residues. This chain's CDR3 is CASSPMGPEKLFF. The CDR3 nucleotides read TGTGCCAGTAGTCCGATGGGCCCCGAAAAACTGTTTTTT.

The chain carries TRBV19 and TRBJ2-7; tentatively, D is TRBD1 (6 bases). CDR1 and CDR2 from the germline V gene are LNHDA and SQIVND (reference sequence). V was cut by 8 bases and J by 3 bases, with 17 bases left in between. The CDR3 has 14 amino acids. This CDR3 reads CASSDRDTLYEQYF. Written as DNA, the CDR3 is TGTGCCAGTTCTGATCGGGACACTCTCTACGAGCAGTACTTC.

V usage is TRBV7-2 and J usage is TRBJ1-2; the D gene is possibly TRBD1 (6 bases). Trimming stripped 1 base from V and 2 bases from J, with 14 bases between. The length of the CDR3 is 16 residues. Looked up from germline, CDR1 is SGHTA and CDR2 is FQGNSA. This CDR3 is CASSLGTGTANYGYTF. CDR3 nucleotides: TGTGCCAGCAGCTTAGGTACAGGGACGGCGAACTATGGCTACACCTTC.

The chain carries TRBV10-2 and TRBJ2-5; the D gene is possibly TRBD2 (6 bases). The length of the CDR3 is 13 residues. Deletions cut 3 bases from V and 9 bases from J, with 14 bases between. Germline V gene sequence: CDR1 WSHSY, CDR2 SAAADI. As DNA, the CDR3 is TGCGCCAGCAGTGAATGGGTGGGGGAGGCCCAGTACTTC. Its translation: CASSEWVGEAQYF.

This clone showed up just once. The genes are TRBV30 and TRBJ1-2; 11 bases match TRBD1. Germline values: CDR1 GTSNPN, CDR2 SVGIG (reference sequence). The CDR3 runs 17 residues. J was trimmed by 2 bases and V by 1 base; bases with no gene match: 9. The CDR3 DNA reads TGTGCCTGGAGTGCTCTTGGCCGGGACAGGGGGAACTATGGCTACACCTTC. As protein: CAWSALGRDRGNYGYTF.

The gene calls are TRBV5-6 and TRBJ2-1, with 15 bases aligning to TRBD2. The CDR3 is made up of 17 amino acids. Losses at the gene ends were 4 bases for V and 7 bases for J; bases not matched to a gene: 9. Per the germline V gene, CDR1 is SGHDT and CDR2 is YYEEEE. Here the CDR3 reads CASSLTSGTSGRNEQFF. For the CDR3, the DNA is TGTGCCAGCAGCCTAACCTCCGGGACTAGCGGGAGGAATGAGCAGTTCTTC.

This clone is a singleton in its sample. The gene calls are TRBV4-1 and TRBJ1-4; 10 bases are shared with TRBD1. V gave up 1 base and J gave up 0 bases; unmatched junction bases: 11. The germline V gene has CDR1 MGHRA and CDR2 YSYEKL. The CDR3 is 20 amino acids. The DNA for the CDR3 is TGCGCCAGCAGCCAAGCCTTCACGACAGGGGGCCTCGCAACTAATGAAAAACTGTTTTTT. Encoded protein: CASSQAFTTGGLATNEKLFF.

V gene TRBV18 combines with J gene TRBJ1-2; maybe TRBD1 (5 bases). Trimming took 5 bases from V and 3 from J, leaving 16 bases between them. This CDR3 is 15 amino acids long. Per the germline V gene, CDR1 is KGHSH and CDR2 is LQKENI. The CDR3 loop is CASSRGAGGDYGYTF. CDR3 DNA sequence: TGTGCCAGCTCAAGAGGGGCAGGAGGAGACTATGGCTACACCTTC. Complete variable domain (other parts from reference TRBV18 and TRBJ1-2): NAGVMQNPRHLVRRRGQEARLRCSPMKGHSHVYWYRQLPEEGLKFMVYLQKENIIDESGMPKERFSAEFPKEGPSILRIQQVVRGDSAAYFCASSRGAGGDYGYTFGSGTRLTVV.

This chain's CDR3 is CASRPGQGARGYTF. As DNA, the CDR3 is TGTGCCAGCAGGCCGGGACAGGGGGCACGGGGCTACACCTTC. The chain carries TRBV2 and TRBJ1-2, with 12 bases aligning to TRBD1. V trimming: 6 bases; J trimming: 8 bases; junction bases outside the gene matches: 7. Germline assignment: CDR1 SNHLY and CDR2 FYNNEI. The length of the CDR3 is 14 residues.

A single count supports this clone. V gene TRBV9 combines with J gene TRBJ1-3; no firm D call. V dropped 2 bases and J dropped 0 bases, with 9 bases sitting between them. The germline gives CDR1 SGDLS, CDR2 YYNGEE. CDR3 size: 15 residues. CDR3 loop: CASSVEHHSGNTIYF. The CDR3 DNA reads as TGTGCCAGCAGCGTTGAACACCACTCTGGAAACACCATATATTTT. Supplemented by reference TRBV9 and TRBJ1-3, the full variable domain reads DSGVTQTPKHLITATGQRVTLRCSPRSGDLSVYWYQQSLDQGLQFLIQYYNGEERAKGNILERFSAQQFPDLHSELNLSSLELGDSALYFCASSVEHHSGNTIYFGEGSWLTVV.

This clone was seen once. The gene calls are TRBV29-1 and TRBJ1-2; D unresolved. Trimming stripped 4 bases from V and 8 bases from J, with 23 bases between. The CDR3 extends over 15 amino acids. The V gene's germline CDR1 is SQVTM and CDR2 ANQGSEA. The CDR3, as DNA: TGCAGCGTTGCCAGAGGTTCGGTCTCAACCGGAGGCTACACCTTC. Encoded protein: CSVARGSVSTGGYTF.

The V call is TRBV2, the J call TRBJ1-5; 8 bases are shared with TRBD1. J lost 0 bases, V lost 5 bases, and 3 bases had no gene match. This CDR3 region has 15 residues. Germline V gives CDR1 SNHLY, CDR2 FYNNEI. In nucleotides, the CDR3 is TGTGCCAGCAGTCTCACAGGGGGTAGCAATCAGCCCCAGCATTTT. Protein product: CASSLTGGSNQPQHF.

This clone turned up a few times. The chain carries TRBV15 and TRBJ1-2, with D possibly TRBD1 on 5 matching bases. CDR3 size: 15 residues. CDR1 and CDR2 (germline): LNHNV, YYDKDF (reference sequence). Trimming pared 0 bases from V and 4 bases from J, leaving 12 bases between. For the CDR3, the DNA is TGTGCCACCAGCAGAGATCTGGGGGATGGCTATGGCTACACCTTC. This encodes CATSRDLGDGYGYTF.

J is TRBJ2-3 and V is TRBV18, with D unclear. The length of the CDR3 is 14 residues. V dropped 7 bases and J dropped 6 bases, with 17 bases sitting between them. Germline V gives CDR1 KGHSH, CDR2 LQKENI. CDR3 residues: CASLPLSGEDTQYF. The DNA for the CDR3 is TGTGCCAGCTTGCCGCTTTCGGGCGAGGATACGCAGTATTTT.

This chain joins TRBV10-2 and TRBJ2-1; 7 bases agree with TRBD2. The V and J ends lost 2 bases and 5 bases, in that order; junction bases with no gene match: 6. The germline V gene has CDR1 WSHSY and CDR2 SAAADI. This CDR3 is 15 amino acids long. The CDR3 DNA is TGCGCCAGCAGTGAGGTCGGGAGGACCAACAATGAGCAGTTCTTC. Translated: CASSEVGRTNNEQFF.

This clone has a single count. The chain is built from TRBV6-5 and TRBJ1-2, with D possibly being TRBD1 (6 bases). The CDR3 extends over 14 amino acids. CDR1 MNHEY and CDR2 SVGAGI come from the germline V gene. The V end lost 5 bases, the J end lost 3 bases, and 13 bases lay between the germline ends. CDR3 nucleotides: TGTGCCAGCAGTGTAAACAGGGTCTACTATGGCTACACCTTC. It yields the protein CASSVNRVYYGYTF.

The chain carries TRBV11-1 and TRBJ2-1, with 7 bases aligning to TRBD1. J was trimmed by 2 bases and V by 4 bases; bases with no gene match: 5. The CDR3 contains 15 residues. Germline CDR1 SGHAT, CDR2 FQDESV (reference sequence). CDR3 DNA sequence: TGTGCCAGCAGCTACGACAGGGAAGCCTACAATGAGCAGTTCTTC. Translating it yields CASSYDREAYNEQFF.

In this sample, this clone turned up once. The gene calls are TRBV18 and TRBJ1-4, with TRBD1 matching 9 bases. The germline V gene encodes CDR1 KGHSH and CDR2 LQKENI. J lost 6 bases, V lost 6 bases, and 5 bases had no gene match. This CDR3 is built from 14 residues. The CDR3 DNA follows: TGTGCCAGCTCCTCGGACAGGGGAGATGAAAAACTGTTTTTT. Amino acids: CASSSDRGDEKLFF.